The 28 T cell receptor beta chains presented below share a single source sample, sequenced in a study of T cell responses to AZD1222 COVID-19 vaccine. Sequenced by immunoSEQ multiplex PCR; TCRdb stores in-frame clones only, minus some. The sample yields some 48,000 clones, roughly 85% seen once. The sequenced sample was peripheral blood, obtained 28 days after the second AZD1222 dose. The receptors here all came from an adult who received the AZD1222 COVID-19 vaccine.

The chain has TRBV3-1 (or the pseudogene TRBV3-2) and TRBJ1-2, with D unresolved. V gave up 3 bases and J gave up 5 bases, with 10 bases separating them. There are 13 residues in the CDR3. Germline values: CDR1 LGHDT, CDR2 YNNKEL (reference sequence). DNA for the CDR3: TGTGCCAGCAGCCACCGGACGGGGTATGGCTACACCTTC. Amino acid sequence: CASSHRTGYGYTF.

This chain uses TRBV2 with TRBJ1-3; unclear D gene. The CDR3 is 14 residues long. Germline V gene sequence: CDR1 SNHLY, CDR2 FYNNEI. V lost 4 bases and J 4 bases, leaving 11 bases between the germline ends. The CDR3 DNA reads TGTGCCAGCAGTGTGAGTGCGGAGGGAAACACCATATATTTT. This encodes CASSVSAEGNTIYF. The entire variable domain, with the rest obtained from reference TRBV2 and TRBJ1-3, is as follows: EPEVTQTPSHQVTQMGQEVILRCVPISNHLYFYWYRQILGQKVEFLVSFYNNEISEKSEIFDDQFSVERPDGSNFTLKIRSTKLEDSAMYFCASSVSAEGNTIYFGEGSWLTVV.

V usage is TRBV6-2 or TRBV6-3 and J usage is TRBJ1-1, with D maybe TRBD1 (6 bases). CDR3 size: 15 residues. Germline CDR1 and CDR2: MNHEY and SVGEGT. V was pared by 5 bases and J by 2 bases, with 15 bases between. The CDR3 nucleotides are TGTGCCAGCAGTCCCCCTCCGGGACAAAACACTGAAGCTTTCTTT. It is translated as CASSPPPGQNTEAFF.

This rearrangement joins TRBV11-2 to TRBJ2-2; TRBD2 matches at 7 bases. The V gene's germline CDR1 is SGHAT and CDR2 FQNNGV. Unmatched junction bases numbered 5, after V lost 3 bases and J lost 4 bases. CDR3 size: 15 residues. The DNA of the CDR3 is TGTGCCAGCAGCTTCCGGACTAGTTTCACCGGGGAGCTGTTTTTT. Its translation: CASSFRTSFTGELFF.

The V call is TRBV18, the J call TRBJ2-7; D remains ambiguous. The CDR3 covers 13 residues. V was pared by 3 bases and J by 2 bases, with 8 bases between. CDR1 and CDR2 from the germline V gene are KGHSH and LQKENI. In nucleotides, the CDR3 is TGTGCCAGCTCACCTTCGGCAGCCTACGAGCAGTACTTC. It specifies CASSPSAAYEQYF.

V usage is TRBV7-3 and J usage is TRBJ2-6; D not certain. Trimming left V 7 bases short and J 1 base short, with 14 bases between. The CDR3 covers 16 residues. Germline assignment: CDR1 SGHTA and CDR2 FQGTGA. This CDR3 is CASTSPEISGANVLTF. Written as DNA, the CDR3 is TGTGCCAGCACCTCCCCGGAAATATCTGGGGCCAACGTCCTGACTTTC.

This clone showed up just a few times. The V and J genes are TRBV5-1 and TRBJ2-3, with D possibly being TRBD2 (5 bases). Germline V gene lookup returns CDR1 SGHRS and CDR2 YFSETQ. Between the trimmed V and J ends, which lost 4 bases and 4 bases, there was a span of 10 bases. The CDR3 is 13 residues long. The CDR3 sequence is CASSRELADTQYF. CDR3 in DNA: TGCGCCAGCAGCAGGGAGTTGGCAGATACGCAGTATTTT. Full variable domain (remainder filled in from reference TRBV5-1 and TRBJ2-3): KAGVTQTPRYLIKTRGQQVTLSCSPISGHRSVSWYQQTPGQGLQFLFEYFSETQRNKGNFPGRFSGRQFSNSRSEMNVSTLELGDSALYLCASSRELADTQYFGPGTRLTVL.

V gene TRBV7-3 combines with J gene TRBJ2-7, with 12 nucleotides matching TRBD1. Germline V CDR1 and CDR2: SGHTA, FQGTGA. Losses at the gene ends were 5 bases for V and 4 bases for J; bases not matched to a gene: 12. The length of the CDR3 is 17 residues. Here the CDR3 reads CASSPGPPGQGAYEQYF. CDR3 coding DNA: TGTGCCAGCAGCCCCGGCCCCCCGGGACAGGGGGCTTACGAGCAGTACTTC.

The chain is built from TRBV6-5 and TRBJ1-5; 7 bases align to TRBD1. The CDR3 extends over 15 amino acids. Germline values: CDR1 MNHEY, CDR2 SVGAGI. V lost 6 bases, J lost 0 bases, and 5 bases stayed unmatched. The CDR3 DNA reads as TGTGCCAGCAGCCAGGGGGACATTAGCAATCAGCCCCAGCATTTT. Amino acid sequence: CASSQGDISNQPQHF.

This chain connects TRBV29-1 to TRBJ2-3; D is possibly TRBD1 (6 bases). In germline, CDR1 is SQVTM, CDR2 ANQGSEA. The CDR3 length is 14 residues. Trimming shortened V by 1 base and J by 2 bases, and 10 bases separated the two germline ends. The CDR3 coding sequence is TGCAGCGTTGAAGGAGGGGGATCCACAGATACGCAGTATTTT. Protein: CSVEGGGSTDTQYF.

This chain uses TRBV25-1 with TRBJ2-1, with 14 positions matching TRBD2. Trimming took 1 base from V and 14 from J; bases not matched to a gene: 7. Germline V CDR1 and CDR2: MGHDK, SYGVNS. The CDR3 runs to 15 residues. As DNA, the CDR3 is TGTGCCAGCAGTGAATTCGGACTAGCGGGAGGACACAAGTTCTTC. It codes for CASSEFGLAGGHKFF.

The V and J genes are TRBV19 and TRBJ2-6; D is ambiguous. Trimming shortened V by 6 bases and J by 4 bases, and 13 bases separated the two germline ends. Germline lookup yields CDR1 LNHDA and CDR2 SQIVND (reference sequence). The CDR3 consists of 15 residues. The CDR3, as DNA: TGTGCCAGTAGCAAAATGAGTTCCGGGGCCAACGTCCTGACTTTC. Protein sequence: CASSKMSSGANVLTF.

The chain recombines TRBV7-2 with TRBJ2-7; TRBD1 aligns across 9 bases. The CDR3 spans 15 residues. Germline V gene data show CDR1 as SGHTA and CDR2 as FQGNSA. V dropped 1 base and J dropped 4; count of bases not matched to a gene: 5. The CDR3 loop is CASSLGPDRGYEQYF. CDR3 in DNA: TGTGCCAGCAGCTTAGGCCCGGACAGGGGTTACGAGCAGTACTTC.

Only a few counts were recorded for this clone. The V and J genes are TRBV28 and TRBJ1-6, with D perhaps TRBD1 (6 bases). The CDR3 spans 17 residues. V was cut by 7 bases and J by 8 bases, with 24 bases left in between. Per germline, CDR1 MDHEN and CDR2 SYDVKM. The CDR3 DNA follows: TGTGCCAGCACCATTAATACAGGGAATAGTAGGGATTCACCCCTCCACTTT. It codes for CASTINTGNSRDSPLHF. Complete variable domain (other parts from reference TRBV28 and TRBJ1-6): DVKVTQSSRYLVKRTGEKVFLECVQDMDHENMFWYRQDPGLGLRLIYFSYDVKMKEKGDIPEGYSVSREKKERFSLILESASTNQTSMYLCASTINTGNSRDSPLHFGNGTRLTVT.

This clone was found a few times. The CDR3 DNA is TGTGCCTGGAGTCGAAACAGGGATTCCACTGAAGCTTTCTTT. Translation gives CAWSRNRDSTEAFF. The rearrangement links TRBV30 to TRBJ1-1, with TRBD1 as a possible D gene (6 bases). Germline V gene sequence: CDR1 GTSNPN, CDR2 SVGIG (reference sequence). The CDR3 contains 14 residues. V was clipped by 2 bases and J by 4 bases, with 14 bases between them.

The genes are TRBV28 and TRBJ1-2, with D possibly being TRBD1 (6 bases). This CDR3 contains 14 residues. V gave up 8 bases and J gave up 4 bases, with 17 bases separating them. The V gene's germline CDR1 is MDHEN and CDR2 SYDVKM. The CDR3 DNA follows: TGTGCCAGCTCAGTACAGGGCAGTTCCTATGGCTACACCTTC. This encodes CASSVQGSSYGYTF.

By sample share, this clone is medium-sized. V usage is TRBV4-2 and J usage is TRBJ2-7; perhaps D is TRBD1 or TRBD2 (5 bases each). The length of the CDR3 is 19 residues. CDR1 and CDR2 from the germline V gene are LGHNA and YNFKEQ. The V end lost 3 bases, the J end lost 4 bases, and 28 bases lay between the germline ends. CDR3 DNA: TGTGCCAGCAGCCATCTAAACAACGCTCAAGAGGGGAGAGGGTACGAGCAGTACTTC. The encoded protein is CASSHLNNAQEGRGYEQYF.

The chain joins TRBV27 to TRBJ1-3; D is uncertain. CDR1 MNHEY and CDR2 SMNVEV come from the germline V gene (reference sequence). The CDR3 contains 14 residues. V was trimmed by 4 bases and J by 2 bases, leaving 9 bases between them. The CDR3 here is CASSSLGAGNTIYF. CDR3 nucleotides: TGTGCCAGCAGTTCCCTTGGGGCTGGAAACACCATATATTTT.

This clone has more than one count but fewer than ten. The chain recombines TRBV18 with TRBJ2-7, with 7 positions matching TRBD1. V lost 3 bases to trimming and J lost 6 bases; unmatched junction nucleotides: 8. CDR1 is KGHSH, CDR2 LQKENI, per germline. CDR3 length: 14 amino acids. The CDR3 is CASSPRDSRGEQYF. CDR3 nucleotides: TGTGCCAGCTCACCCCGGGACAGCAGGGGCGAGCAGTACTTC.

The chain combines TRBV15 with TRBJ2-1; 7 bases line up with TRBD1. The CDR3 is 16 residues long. Germline assignment: CDR1 LNHNV and CDR2 YYDKDF (reference sequence). Trimming cost V 8 bases and J 0 bases; bases outside gene matches: 10. The DNA for the CDR3 is TGTGCCACCGGAAACCGACAGGGACACTCCTACAATGAGCAGTTCTTC. Translating gives CATGNRQGHSYNEQFF.

V and J are TRBV11-3 and TRBJ2-5, with D possibly TRBD1 on 5 matching bases. Germline V gene sequence: CDR1 SGHNT, CDR2 YENEEA. This CDR3 has 12 residues. With 3 bases removed from V and 4 bases from J, the gap between germline ends came to 6 bases. CDR3 sequence: CASSFQGETQYF. CDR3 in DNA: TGTGCCAGCAGCTTCCAGGGAGAGACCCAGTACTTC.

This clone came up once. V usage is TRBV3-1 (or the pseudogene TRBV3-2) and J usage is TRBJ1-5; a possible D gene is TRBD1 (5 bases). There are 14 residues in the CDR3. V lost 1 base and J 6 bases, leaving 10 bases between the germline ends. CDR1 LGHDT and CDR2 YNNKEL come from the germline V gene (reference sequence). CDR3 bases: TGTGCCAGCAGCCAAGCAGTGGGGCCTCAGCCCCAGCATTTT. Translation: CASSQAVGPQPQHF.

The rearrangement links TRBV11-3 to TRBJ1-1, with 8 nucleotides matching TRBD1. The V gene end was trimmed by 0 bases and the J gene end by 1 base; junction bases not matched to a gene: 1. This CDR3 is built from 15 residues. Germline V gene sequence: CDR1 SGHNT, CDR2 YENEEA. In DNA form, the CDR3 reads TGTGCCAGCAGCTTAGATGGACAGGGGAACACTGAAGCTTTCTTT. Amino acids: CASSLDGQGNTEAFF.

The genes are TRBV29-1 and TRBJ1-2; TRBD1 is a possible D gene (5 bases). Germline CDR1 is SQVTM and CDR2 is ANQGSEA. The CDR3 length is 11 residues. Deletions cut 6 bases from V and 6 bases from J, with 11 bases between. This CDR3 is CSVQDTHGYTF. In DNA, the CDR3 is TGCAGCGTGCAGGACACTCATGGCTACACCTTC.

The chain uses TRBV19 and TRBJ2-1, with TRBD2 as a possible D gene (5 bases). Between the trimmed V and J ends, which lost 0 bases and 0 bases, there was a span of 18 bases. The CDR3 is 19 residues long. Germline V gives CDR1 LNHDA, CDR2 SQIVND (reference sequence). The CDR3 region has the DNA TGTGCCAGTAGTATAGATCATAGACCTTCACTAGTCTCCTACAATGAGCAGTTCTTC. Translating it yields CASSIDHRPSLVSYNEQFF. Based on the CDR3 plus reference TRBV19 and TRBJ2-1, the full variable domain is DGGITQSPKYLFRKEGQNVTLSCEQNLNHDAMYWYRQDPGQGLRLIYYSQIVNDFQKGDIAEGYSVSREKKESFPLTVTSAQKNPTAFYLCASSIDHRPSLVSYNEQFFGPGTRLTVL.

The chain employs TRBV28 and TRBJ2-1, with 8 bases matching TRBD1. V shed 5 bases and J 9 bases; nucleotides not matched to a gene: 9. The CDR3 runs to 14 residues. Looked up from germline, CDR1 is MDHEN and CDR2 is SYDVKM. The CDR3 spells CASSAGQVKSEQFF. In DNA, the CDR3 is TGTGCCAGCAGTGCGGGACAGGTAAAGAGTGAGCAGTTCTTC.

The chain carries TRBV7-9 and TRBJ1-2; no clear D gene. This CDR3 comprises 11 residues. The V end was cut by 8 bases, the J end by 6 bases, with 10 bases between. From germline, CDR1 is SEHNR and CDR2 FQNEAQ (reference sequence). The CDR3 DNA is TGTGCCAGCGGAATCTGGGATGGCTACACCTTC. It encodes CASGIWDGYTF.

V is TRBV19 and J is TRBJ1-1, with D maybe TRBD1 (5 bases). Germline-derived CDR1 and CDR2 are LNHDA and SQIVND (reference sequence). The CDR3 is 17 amino acids. V was pared by 3 bases and J by 1 base, with 18 bases between. The DNA for the CDR3 is TGTGCCAGTAGTATTTCTCTGGGGGACTCGACGAACACTGAAGCTTTCTTT. It encodes CASSISLGDSTNTEAFF.